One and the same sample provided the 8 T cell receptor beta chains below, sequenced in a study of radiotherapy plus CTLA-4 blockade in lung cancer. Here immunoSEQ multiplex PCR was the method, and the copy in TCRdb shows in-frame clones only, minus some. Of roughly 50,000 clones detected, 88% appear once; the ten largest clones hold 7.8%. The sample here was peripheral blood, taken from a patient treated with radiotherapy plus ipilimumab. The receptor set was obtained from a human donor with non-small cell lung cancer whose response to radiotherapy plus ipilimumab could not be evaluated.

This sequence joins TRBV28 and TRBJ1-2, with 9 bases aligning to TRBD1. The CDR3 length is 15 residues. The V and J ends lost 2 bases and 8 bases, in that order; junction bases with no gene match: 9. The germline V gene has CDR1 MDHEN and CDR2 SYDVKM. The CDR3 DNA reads TGTGCCAGCAGTTTACGACAGGGGGTGAGGGGAGGCTACACCTTC. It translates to CASSLRQGVRGGYTF.

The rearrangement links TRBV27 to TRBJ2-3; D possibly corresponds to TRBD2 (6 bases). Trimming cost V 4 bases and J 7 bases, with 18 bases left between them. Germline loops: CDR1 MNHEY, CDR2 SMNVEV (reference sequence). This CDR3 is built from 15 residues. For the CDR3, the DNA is TGTGCCAGCAGTTCAACCGGGACTCGCACTCATACGCAGTATTTT. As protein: CASSSTGTRTHTQYF.

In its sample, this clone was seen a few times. This chain's CDR3 is CASSSWDRGIGNQPQHF. The CDR3 region has the DNA TGTGCCAGCAGCTCATGGGACAGGGGGATAGGGAATCAGCCCCAGCATTTT. V usage is TRBV5-6 and J usage is TRBJ1-5; TRBD1 agrees at 11 bases. This CDR3 is 17 amino acids long. Unmatched junction bases numbered 9, after V lost 3 bases and J lost 4 bases. CDR1 and CDR2 (germline): SGHDT, YYEEEE.

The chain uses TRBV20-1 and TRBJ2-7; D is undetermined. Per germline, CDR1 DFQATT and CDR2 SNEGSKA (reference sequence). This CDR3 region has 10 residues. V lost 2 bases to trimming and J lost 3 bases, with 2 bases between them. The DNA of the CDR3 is TGCAGTGCTAGACTCTACGAGCAGTACTTC. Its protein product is CSARLYEQYF.

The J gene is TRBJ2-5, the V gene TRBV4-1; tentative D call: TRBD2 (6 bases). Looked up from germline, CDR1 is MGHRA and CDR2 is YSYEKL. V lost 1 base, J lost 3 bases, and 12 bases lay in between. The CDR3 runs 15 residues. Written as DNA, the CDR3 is TGCGCCAGCAGCCAAGCATGGATAGCGGAAGAGACCCAGTACTTC. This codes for CASSQAWIAEETQYF.

Here the CDR3 reads CASSGGGLLETQYF. The DNA for the CDR3 is TGCGCCAGCAGCGGGGGGGGACTATTGGAGACCCAGTACTTC. The chain links TRBV5-1 to TRBJ2-5; 7 positions match TRBD2. The CDR3 loop spans 14 amino acids. V gave up 4 bases and J gave up 5 bases; unmatched junction bases: 8. Per the germline V gene, CDR1 is SGHRS and CDR2 is YFSETQ.

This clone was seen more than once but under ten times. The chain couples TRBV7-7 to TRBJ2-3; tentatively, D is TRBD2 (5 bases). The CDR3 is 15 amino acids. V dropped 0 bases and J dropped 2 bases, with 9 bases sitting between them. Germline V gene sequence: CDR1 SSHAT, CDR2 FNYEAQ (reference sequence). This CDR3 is CASSLAGEPTDTQYF. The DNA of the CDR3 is TGTGCCAGCAGCTTAGCGGGAGAGCCCACAGATACGCAGTATTTT. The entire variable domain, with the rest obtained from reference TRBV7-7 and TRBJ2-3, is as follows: GAGVSQSPRYKVTKRGQDVTLRCDPISSHATLYWYQQALGQGPEFLTYFNYEAQPDKSGLPSDRFSAERPEGSISTLTIQRTEQRDSAMYRCASSLAGEPTDTQYFGPGTRLTVL.

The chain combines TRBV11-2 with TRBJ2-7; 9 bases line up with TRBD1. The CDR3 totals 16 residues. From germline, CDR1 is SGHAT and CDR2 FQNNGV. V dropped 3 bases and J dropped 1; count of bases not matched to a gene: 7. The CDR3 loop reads CASSFRQGGGSYEQYF. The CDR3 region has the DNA TGTGCCAGCAGCTTTCGACAGGGGGGGGGATCCTACGAGCAGTACTTC.